This T cell receptor (beta chain) came from a study of hypomethylating agent response in myelodysplastic syndrome. The CDR3 extends over 15 residues, inclusive of both ends. The germline V gene has CDR1 MNHEY and CDR2 SVGAGI. The assay was immunoSEQ multiplex PCR, and TCRdb's table has in-frame clones only and misses some. The profile shows 6,600 or so clones, around nine tenths of them singletons. With regard to this clone: Because the CDR3's place on the DNA is in doubt, the DNA is left out and the CDR3 is given as listed by TCRdb.

The rearrangement uses TRBV6-5 and TRBJ2-7. The receptor was isolated from a human donor with myelodysplastic syndrome. The source material was bone marrow, sampled before or after starting hypomethylating agent treatment for myelodysplastic syndrome (not recorded which). The CDR3 protein is CASSSSARSSYEQYF.